The TCR beta chain described here comes from a study of blood T cell repertoires in COVID-19. Study in general: There were acute and convalescent COVID-19 samples, and they came from the United States, Italy and Spain. Sources were T cells, B-cell-depleted T cells, or PBMCs; the material itself was cDNA or gDNA.

In the original workflow: Scientists estimated how many nucleated cells there were by amplifying reference gene primers. Repertoires were generated with immunoSEQ multiplex PCR, while TCRdb's copy carries only in-frame clones and drops some. Clone size and V and J calls were adopted from that table, with D and trimming inferred from the DNA. Altogether 250,000 or so clones are present, almost 90% being singletons, with the ten largest covering less than 3%. The V and J ends lost 3 bases and 5 bases respectively, with 14 bases between them. CDR1 is LNHNV and CDR2 is YYDKDF in the germline V gene (reference sequence). CDR3 length equals 15 residues.

The genes are TRBV15 and TRBJ1-5, with D possibly matching TRBD1 (6 bases). This receptor was obtained from a woman in her sixties or seventies with acute or convalescent COVID-19. What was sequenced was peripheral blood. The CDR3 region is CATSRTTGSYQPQHF. For the CDR3, the DNA is TGTGCCACCAGCAGGACAACAGGGTCCTATCAGCCCCAGCATTTT. Filled out from reference TRBV15 and TRBJ1-5, the complete variable domain reads DAMVIQNPRYQVTQFGKPVTLSCSQTLNHNVMYWYQQKSSQAPKLLFHYYDKDFNNEADTPDNFQSRRPNTSFCFLDIRSPGLGDTAMYLCATSRTTGSYQPQHFGDGTRLSIL.